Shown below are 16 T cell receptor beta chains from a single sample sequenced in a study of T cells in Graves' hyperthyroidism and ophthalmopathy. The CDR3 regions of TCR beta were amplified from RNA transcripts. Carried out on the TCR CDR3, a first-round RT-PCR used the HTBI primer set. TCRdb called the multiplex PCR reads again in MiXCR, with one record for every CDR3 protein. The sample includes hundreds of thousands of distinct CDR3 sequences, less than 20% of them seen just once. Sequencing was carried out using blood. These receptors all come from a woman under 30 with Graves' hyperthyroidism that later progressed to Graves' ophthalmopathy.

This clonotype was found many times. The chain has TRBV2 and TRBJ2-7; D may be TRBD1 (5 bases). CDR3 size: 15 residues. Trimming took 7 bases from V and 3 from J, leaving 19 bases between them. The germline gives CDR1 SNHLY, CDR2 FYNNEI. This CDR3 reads CASKRTTAGNYEQYF. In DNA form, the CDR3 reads TGTGCCAGCAAGAGAACTACAGCAGGGAACTACGAGCAGTACTTC.

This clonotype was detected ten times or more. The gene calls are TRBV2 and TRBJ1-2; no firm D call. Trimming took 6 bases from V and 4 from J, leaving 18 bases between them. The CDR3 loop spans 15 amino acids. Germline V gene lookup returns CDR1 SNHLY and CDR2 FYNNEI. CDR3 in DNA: TGTGCCAGCAGATTCCGGGCCGCCAGGATCTATGGCTACACCTTC. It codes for CASRFRAARIYGYTF.

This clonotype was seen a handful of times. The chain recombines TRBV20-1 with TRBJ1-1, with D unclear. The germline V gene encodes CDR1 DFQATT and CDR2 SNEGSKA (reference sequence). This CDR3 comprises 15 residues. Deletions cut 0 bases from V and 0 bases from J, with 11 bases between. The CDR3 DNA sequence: TGCAGTGCTAGAGATGTGGTGGAGATGAACACTGAAGCTTTCTTT. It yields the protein CSARDVVEMNTEAFF.

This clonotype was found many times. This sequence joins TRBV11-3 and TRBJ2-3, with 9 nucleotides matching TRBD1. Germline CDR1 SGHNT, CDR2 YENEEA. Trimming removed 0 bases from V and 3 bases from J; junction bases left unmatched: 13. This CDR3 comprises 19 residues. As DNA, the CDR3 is TGTGCCAGCAGCTTAGACTACCCTCTTCGACAGGGGGAGACAGATACGCAGTATTTT. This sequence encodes CASSLDYPLRQGETDTQYF. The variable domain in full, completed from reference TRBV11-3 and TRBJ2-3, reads EAGVVQSPRYKIIEKKQPVAFWCNPISGHNTLYWYLQNLGQGPELLIRYENEEAVDDSQLPKDRFSAERLKGVDSTLKIQPAELGDSAVYLCASSLDYPLRQGETDTQYFGPGTRLTVL.

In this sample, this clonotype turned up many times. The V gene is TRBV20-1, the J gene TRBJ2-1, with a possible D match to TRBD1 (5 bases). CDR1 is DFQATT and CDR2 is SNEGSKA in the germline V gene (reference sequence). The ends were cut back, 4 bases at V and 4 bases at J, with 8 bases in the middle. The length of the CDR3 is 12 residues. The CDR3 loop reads CSAMTVYNEQFF. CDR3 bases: TGCAGTGCTATGACAGTTTACAATGAGCAGTTCTTC.

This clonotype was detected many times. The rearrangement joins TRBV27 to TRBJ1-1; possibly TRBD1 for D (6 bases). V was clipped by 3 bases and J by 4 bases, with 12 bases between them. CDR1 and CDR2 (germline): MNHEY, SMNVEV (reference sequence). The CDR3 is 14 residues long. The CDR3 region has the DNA TGTGCCAGCAGTTTTTTGGGGGCCGCCACTGAAGCTTTCTTT. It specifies CASSFLGAATEAFF.

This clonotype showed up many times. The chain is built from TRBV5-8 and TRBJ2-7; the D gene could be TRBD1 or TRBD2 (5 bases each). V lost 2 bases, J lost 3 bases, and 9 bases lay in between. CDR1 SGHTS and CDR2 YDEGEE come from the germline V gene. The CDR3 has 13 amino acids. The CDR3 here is CASSFGGDYEQYF. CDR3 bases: TGTGCCAGCAGCTTTGGGGGAGACTACGAGCAGTACTTC.

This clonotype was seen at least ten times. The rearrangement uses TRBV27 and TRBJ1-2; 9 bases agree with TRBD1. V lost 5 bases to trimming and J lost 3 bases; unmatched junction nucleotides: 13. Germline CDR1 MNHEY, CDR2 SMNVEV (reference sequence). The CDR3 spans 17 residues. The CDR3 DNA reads TGTGCCAGCAGTCCCCTCGGGACAGGGCAACCCCACTATGGCTACACCTTC. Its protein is CASSPLGTGQPHYGYTF.

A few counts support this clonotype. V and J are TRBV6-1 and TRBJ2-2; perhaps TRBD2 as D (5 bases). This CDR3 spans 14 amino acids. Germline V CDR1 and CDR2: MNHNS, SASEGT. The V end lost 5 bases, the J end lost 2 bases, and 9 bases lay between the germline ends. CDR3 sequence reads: CASSFRGNTGELFF. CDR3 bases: TGTGCCAGCAGTTTCCGGGGTAACACCGGGGAGCTGTTTTTT.

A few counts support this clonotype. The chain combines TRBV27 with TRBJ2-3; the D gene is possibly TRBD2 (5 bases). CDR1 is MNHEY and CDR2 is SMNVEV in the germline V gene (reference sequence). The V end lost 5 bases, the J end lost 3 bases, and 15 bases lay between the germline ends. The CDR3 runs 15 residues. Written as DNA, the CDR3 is TGTGCCAGCAGTAATAGCGTTAGCGTTACAGATACGCAGTATTTT. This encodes CASSNSVSVTDTQYF.

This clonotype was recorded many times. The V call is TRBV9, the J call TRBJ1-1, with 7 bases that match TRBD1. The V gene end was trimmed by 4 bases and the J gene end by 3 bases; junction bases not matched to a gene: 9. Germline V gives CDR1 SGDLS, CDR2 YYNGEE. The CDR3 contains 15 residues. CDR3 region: CASSPEEGAYTEAFF. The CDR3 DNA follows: TGTGCCAGCAGCCCAGAGGAGGGGGCGTACACTGAAGCTTTCTTT.

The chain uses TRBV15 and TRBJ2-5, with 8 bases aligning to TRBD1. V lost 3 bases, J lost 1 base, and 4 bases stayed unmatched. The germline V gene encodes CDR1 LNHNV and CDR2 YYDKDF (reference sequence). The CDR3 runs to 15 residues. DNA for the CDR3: TGTGCCACCAGCAGTGACAGGGGCCCCCAAGAGACCCAGTACTTC. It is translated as CATSSDRGPQETQYF.

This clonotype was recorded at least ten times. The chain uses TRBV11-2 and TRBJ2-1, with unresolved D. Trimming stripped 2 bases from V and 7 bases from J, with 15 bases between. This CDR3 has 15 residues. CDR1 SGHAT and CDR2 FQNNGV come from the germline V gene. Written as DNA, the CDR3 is TGTGCCAGCAGCTTAAGTCCAGGCCTTAGGAATGAGCAGTTCTTC. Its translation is CASSLSPGLRNEQFF.

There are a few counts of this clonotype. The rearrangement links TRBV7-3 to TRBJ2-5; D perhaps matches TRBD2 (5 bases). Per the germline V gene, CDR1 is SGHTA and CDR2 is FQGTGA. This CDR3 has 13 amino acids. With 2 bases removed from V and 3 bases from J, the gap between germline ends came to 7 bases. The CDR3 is CASSLEAEETQYF. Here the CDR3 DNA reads TGTGCCAGCAGCTTAGAAGCGGAAGAGACCCAGTACTTC.

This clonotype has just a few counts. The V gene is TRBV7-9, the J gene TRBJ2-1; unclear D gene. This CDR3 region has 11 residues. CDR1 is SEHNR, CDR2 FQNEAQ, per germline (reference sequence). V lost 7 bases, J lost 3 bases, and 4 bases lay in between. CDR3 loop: CASKYYNEQFF. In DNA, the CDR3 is TGTGCCAGCAAGTACTACAATGAGCAGTTCTTC.

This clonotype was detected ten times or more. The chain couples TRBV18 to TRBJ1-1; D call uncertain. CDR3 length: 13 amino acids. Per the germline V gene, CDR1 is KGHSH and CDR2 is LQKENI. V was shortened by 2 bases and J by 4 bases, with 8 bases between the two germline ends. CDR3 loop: CASSPSPGTEAFF. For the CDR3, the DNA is TGTGCCAGCTCACCATCACCGGGCACTGAAGCTTTCTTT.